These 19 T cell receptor beta chains were all obtained from the same sample, sequenced in a study of HIV-infected patients and healthy controls. Alpha and beta constant-region primers primed reverse transcription of approximately 460 ng RNA. Each of the alpha and beta chains got its own library through chain-specific third strand synthesis with indices. TCRdb passed the 5' RACE reads through MiXCR, listing each CDR3 protein once. The profile shows more than 9,500 distinct CDR3 sequences, 9.3% of them singletons. The repertoire came from unfractionated whole blood and reflected all unsorted peripheral T cells. Sequenced material: blood, taken before antiretroviral therapy. These receptors were obtained from an adult with HIV infection. The donor label of this sample is uncertain.

This clonotype occurred many times. This chain joins TRBV6-5 and TRBJ1-5; D is unclear. Trimming removed 2 bases from V and 1 base from J, with 3 bases in between. CDR1 is MNHEY, CDR2 SVGAGI, per germline. This CDR3 spans 13 amino acids. CDR3 sequence (DNA): TGTGCCAGCAGTTACGACAGCAATCAGCCCCAGCATTTT. It translates to CASSYDSNQPQHF.

The rearrangement links TRBV7-9 to TRBJ1-5; D remains ambiguous. Trimming cost V 2 bases and J 5 bases, with 10 bases left between them. Germline V gene lookup returns CDR1 SEHNR and CDR2 FQNEAQ (reference sequence). The CDR3 loop spans 14 amino acids. CDR3 protein: CASSLLSQDQPQHF. The DNA for the CDR3 is TGTGCCAGCAGCTTATTGTCCCAGGATCAGCCCCAGCATTTT.

This clonotype was found a few times. This rearrangement joins TRBV7-6 to TRBJ2-3; 10 positions agree with TRBD2. Germline CDR1 is SGHVS and CDR2 is FNYEAQ. Unmatched junction bases numbered 4, after V lost 3 bases and J lost 4 bases. CDR3 size: 15 residues. The CDR3 sequence is CASSFSGGAADTQYF. In DNA, the CDR3 is TGTGCCAGCAGCTTCAGCGGGGGGGCAGCAGATACGCAGTATTTT.

Many counts were recorded for this clonotype. The V and J genes are TRBV7-6 and TRBJ1-5; D not resolved. The V end was cut by 5 bases, the J end by 3 bases, with 14 bases between. The length of the CDR3 is 15 residues. The germline gives CDR1 SGHVS, CDR2 FNYEAQ. In DNA, the CDR3 is TGTGCCAGCAGCCCCGCGGGAGGCCCCAATCAGCCCCAGCATTTT. Residues: CASSPAGGPNQPQHF.

This clonotype has a count of ten or more. This sequence joins TRBV4-1 and TRBJ2-7; unclear D gene. The V gene lost 0 bases and the J gene lost 0 bases, with 12 bases spanning the gap. This CDR3 spans 16 amino acids. The germline V gene has CDR1 MGHRA and CDR2 YSYEKL. This CDR3 is CASSQDWAAPSYEQYF. The CDR3 coding sequence is TGCGCCAGCAGCCAAGATTGGGCGGCCCCCTCCTACGAGCAGTACTTC.

This clonotype was recorded at least ten times. This chain links TRBV4-1 with TRBJ2-7; D not resolved. Trimming took off 3 bases at V and 4 bases at J, with 16 bases between the two ends. CDR1 and CDR2 from the germline V gene are MGHRA and YSYEKL. The CDR3 covers 15 residues. Here the CDR3 reads CASSHEKYGGYEQYF. The DNA of the CDR3 is TGCGCCAGCAGCCACGAAAAATACGGCGGTTACGAGCAGTACTTC.

This chain connects TRBV15 to TRBJ2-7; D gene uncertain. V was trimmed by 6 bases and J by 1 base, leaving 10 bases between them. The CDR3 consists of 13 residues. Germline values: CDR1 LNHNV, CDR2 YYDKDF (reference sequence). The CDR3 sequence: CATRSTDSYEQYF. CDR3 DNA sequence: TGTGCCACCAGGAGTACAGATTCCTACGAGCAGTACTTC.

This clonotype was counted between two and nine times. The chain has TRBV21-1 and TRBJ2-2; the DNA was not compared with TRBD1, the D call given in the table. TRBV21-1 has pseudogene status. This CDR3 has 15 amino acids. The chain's CDR3 is CASRARGEDTGELFF. The CDR3 DNA follows: TGTGCCAGCAGGGCCAGGGGGGAGGACACCGGGGAGCTGTTTTTT.

This clonotype was observed many times. V usage is TRBV20-1 and J usage is TRBJ1-5, with D possibly matching TRBD1 (5 bases). Germline V gives CDR1 DFQATT, CDR2 SNEGSKA (reference sequence). The CDR3 runs to 13 residues. The germline V and J ends were trimmed by 3 bases and 4 bases, with 10 bases remaining between them. The CDR3 protein is CSARGVSNQPQHF. The CDR3 region has the DNA TGCAGTGCTAGGGGGGTATCTAATCAGCCCCAGCATTTT.

This clonotype came up many times. The chain uses TRBV12-5 and TRBJ2-4, with D maybe TRBD1 (6 bases). The CDR3 has 15 amino acids. V was clipped by 5 bases and J by 9 bases, with 20 bases between them. Germline CDR1 reads LGHNT; CDR2 reads FRNRAP. CDR3 nucleotide sequence: TGTGCTAGTGGTCCCTTCCGGGACACGAACTTCATTCAGTACTTC. Translated: CASGPFRDTNFIQYF.

This clonotype appeared many times. The chain couples TRBV7-2 to TRBJ1-2; the D gene is possibly TRBD1 (6 bases). V lost 3 bases, J lost 7 bases, and 12 bases lay in between. The CDR3 length is 13 residues. CDR1 and CDR2 (germline): SGHTA, FQGNSA. CDR3 sequence reads: CASSFVGGSGYTF. CDR3 sequence (DNA): TGTGCCAGCAGCTTTGTCGGGGGCTCTGGCTACACCTTC.

This clonotype was observed a handful of times. CDR3 in amino acids: CASSLTGLADRELFF. The CDR3 DNA reads TGTGCCAGCAGCTTAACGGGACTAGCGGACCGGGAGCTGTTTTTT. The chain couples TRBV7-3 to TRBJ2-2; 11 nucleotides match TRBD2. Germline CDR1 and CDR2: SGHTA and FQGTGA. The CDR3 consists of 15 residues. Trimming took 0 bases from V and 9 from J; bases not matched to a gene: 3.

By frequency in the sample, this clonotype is medium-sized. J is TRBJ1-5 and V is TRBV12-3 or TRBV12-4; D is unclear. CDR3 size: 13 residues. V was pared by 3 bases and J by 7 bases, with 10 bases between. CDR3 amino acids: CASSFGEKQPQHF. CDR3 nucleotides: TGTGCCAGCAGTTTCGGGGAGAAGCAGCCCCAGCATTTT.

The rearrangement links TRBV6-5 to TRBJ1-1; D might be TRBD1 (6 bases). Germline CDR1 and CDR2: MNHEY and SVGAGI. The CDR3 is made up of 14 amino acids. Trimming removed 6 bases from V and 4 bases from J, with 15 bases in between. The CDR3 loop is CASSRTDRRTEAFF. The CDR3 DNA reads as TGTGCCAGCAGCCGGACAGACCGGCGCACTGAAGCTTTCTTT.

This chain uses TRBV3-1 with TRBJ2-2, with 8 nucleotides matching TRBD2. The CDR3 extends over 17 amino acids. Looked up from germline, CDR1 is LGHDT and CDR2 is YNNKEL (reference sequence). The V segment lost 4 bases and the J segment 4 bases; nucleotides outside the gene matches: 11. CDR3 protein: CASSRVAGRGSTGELFF. CDR3 coding DNA: TGTGCCAGCAGCCGAGTAGCGGGGAGGGGTAGCACCGGGGAGCTGTTTTTT.

This clonotype was seen at least ten times. This sequence joins TRBV5-1 and TRBJ1-4; D gene ambiguous. The ends were cut back, 3 bases at V and 0 bases at J, with 9 bases in the middle. CDR3 length: 15 residues. Germline V gene data show CDR1 as SGHRS and CDR2 as YFSETQ. The CDR3, as DNA: TGCGCCAGCAGCTACCGTCTTGCAACTAATGAAAAACTGTTTTTT. Protein sequence: CASSYRLATNEKLFF.

This clonotype has a count of ten or more. As DNA, the CDR3 is TGTGCCAGCAGCTTAGACGGGGGGGATCCAAATACGCAGTATTTT. This gives the protein CASSLDGGDPNTQYF. The chain couples TRBV7-2 to TRBJ2-3; 8 nucleotides agree with TRBD2. The CDR3 runs to 15 residues. With 1 base clipped from V and 7 bases from J, the junction kept 7 bases outside the gene matches. Per the germline V gene, CDR1 is SGHTA and CDR2 is FQGNSA. The complete variable domain, with remaining parts taken from reference TRBV7-2 and TRBJ2-3, reads GAGVSQSPSNKVTEKGKDVELRCDPISGHTALYWYRQSLGQGLEFLIYFQGNSAPDKSGLPSDRFSAERTGGSVSTLTIQRTQQEDSAVYLCASSLDGGDPNTQYFGPGTRLTVL.

In its sample, this clonotype was seen many times. This sequence joins TRBV27 and TRBJ2-5; no clear D. CDR1 is MNHEY, CDR2 SMNVEV, per germline (reference sequence). The ends were cut back, 3 bases at V and 0 bases at J, with 5 bases in the middle. The CDR3 has 13 residues. The CDR3 is CASSLTDQETQYF. The CDR3, as DNA: TGTGCCAGCAGTTTGACGGACCAAGAGACCCAGTACTTC.

J is TRBJ1-3 and V is TRBV6-5; no clear D. The CDR3 is 16 residues long. CDR1 MNHEY and CDR2 SVGAGI come from the germline V gene. V was cut by 0 bases and J by 0 bases, with 9 bases left in between. The CDR3 sequence is CASSYSPPGSGNTIYF. The CDR3 DNA sequence: TGTGCCAGCAGTTACTCGCCGCCAGGCTCTGGAAACACCATATATTTT.